This T cell receptor beta chain emerged from a study of Graves' ophthalmopathy and Graves' hyperthyroidism. Researchers took RNA transcripts and amplified TCR beta CDR3 regions from them. Second-round multiplex PCR came after a first-round RT-PCR that employed HTBI primers. TCRdb itself ran the multiplex PCR reads through MiXCR, one entry per CDR3 protein. Here the sample spans about 660,000 distinct CDR3 sequences, about 41% being singletons. Points on this clonotype: The antigen remains undetermined.

Regarding the study as a whole: Among expanded thyroid clonotypes above 0.001 frequency, most also occurred in blood. The model forecast ophthalmopathy progression, reaching around 66% sensitivity and 72% to 80% specificity.

Trimming removed 5 bases from V and 0 bases from J; junction bases left unmatched: 9. Germline V gene lookup returns CDR1 MNHNY and CDR2 SVGAGI (reference sequence). The CDR3 spans 17 residues. The sequenced material came from peripheral blood. V and J are TRBV6-6 and TRBJ1-1, with 10 nucleotides matching TRBD1. The source of this sequence is an adult man with Graves' ophthalmopathy. The CDR3 loop reads CASSPRTGGNMNTEAFF. CDR3 DNA sequence: TGTGCCAGCAGTCCCAGGACAGGGGGTAACATGAACACTGAAGCTTTCTTT.